This TCR beta chain was retrieved from a study of CD8 T cells in Susac syndrome. It was with random hexamers that roughly 0.5 to 1 ug RNA was reverse transcribed. The immunoSEQ assay covered 54 Vbeta and 13 Jbeta segments for CDR3. TCRdb ran MiXCR on the immunoSEQ multiplex PCR reads and lists one entry per CDR3 protein. This sample has 110,000 or so distinct CDR3 sequences, with more than 85% found just once. A remark on this clonotype: What it binds is not known.

Study findings and constraints: It was acknowledged in the study that the number of individuals who were included in its TCR sequencing and HLA analysis was relatively small.

The CDR3 consists of 16 residues. The V end was cut by 0 bases, the J end by 0 bases, with 11 bases between. Germline CDR1 SGHRS, CDR2 YFSETQ. Sequencing of TCR beta covered CD8+ and CD4+ T cells obtained from blood. Isolation of CD8+ and CD4+ T cells was performed negatively, whereas enrichment of TEMRA cells was done by FACS. This chain connects TRBV5-1 to TRBJ2-3; D possibly corresponds to TRBD2 (7 bases). The material sequenced was CD4+ T cells from PBMCs. This sequence originates from a human donor with multiple sclerosis. In nucleotides, the CDR3 is TGCGCCAGCAGCTTGGAGGCGGGGGCGAGCACAGATACGCAGTATTTT. As protein: CASSLEAGASTDTQYF.